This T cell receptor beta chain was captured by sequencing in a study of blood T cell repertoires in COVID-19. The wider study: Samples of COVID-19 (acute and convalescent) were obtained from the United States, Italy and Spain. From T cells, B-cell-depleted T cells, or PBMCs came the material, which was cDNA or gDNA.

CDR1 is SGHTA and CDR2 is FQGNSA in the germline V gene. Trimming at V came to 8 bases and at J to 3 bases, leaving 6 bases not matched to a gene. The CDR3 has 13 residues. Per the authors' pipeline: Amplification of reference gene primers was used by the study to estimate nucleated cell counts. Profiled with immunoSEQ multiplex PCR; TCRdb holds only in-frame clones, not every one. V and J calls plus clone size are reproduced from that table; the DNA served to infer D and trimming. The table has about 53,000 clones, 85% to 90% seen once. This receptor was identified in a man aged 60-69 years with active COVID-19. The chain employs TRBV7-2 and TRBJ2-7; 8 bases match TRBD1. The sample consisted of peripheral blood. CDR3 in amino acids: CASCRDRFYEQYF. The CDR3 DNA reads TGTGCCAGCTGCAGGGACAGGTTCTACGAGCAGTACTTC.